Presented here are 22 T cell receptor beta chains from one specimen sequenced in a study of metastatic and nonmetastatic thyroid tumors. TCRdb ran MiXCR on the PCR reads. The sample lists tens of thousands of clones, around 16% occurring once. Thyroid surgery was preceded by no treatment in any patient. Input material: blood. The receptors were gathered from a female donor with papillary thyroid cancer or a benign thyroid nodule (not recorded which). Some clones in this sample may be carry-over from other donors' samples.

This clone was counted many times. The chain has TRBV29-1 and TRBJ2-3; no clear D gene. V lost 7 bases and J 10 bases, leaving 15 bases between the germline ends. This CDR3 has 11 amino acids. Germline V CDR1 and CDR2: SQVTM, ANQGSEA. CDR3 sequence (DNA): TGCAGCGCGACCTGGGGTTTCGCGCAGTATTTT. Translated: CSATWGFAQYF.

This clone was observed at least ten times. The CDR3 DNA reads TGTGCCAGCAGCCACCAGGGGGGATATGGCTACACCTTC. Its translation is CASSHQGGYGYTF. The J gene is TRBJ1-2, the V gene TRBV3-1; 7 bases are shared with TRBD1. Trimming at V came to 3 bases and at J to 5 bases, leaving 3 bases not matched to a gene. Looked up from germline, CDR1 is LGHDT and CDR2 is YNNKEL (reference sequence). This CDR3 spans 13 amino acids.

This clone was seen repeatedly, ten times or more. A junction end diverges from the germline sequence, so it may reflect a read error. The sample has other DNA sequences that encode this CDR3 too. This chain's CDR3 is CSAGGLHF. The CDR3 region has the DNA TGCAGTGCAGGGGGGCTTCACTTC. The chain links TRBV20-1 to TRBJ2-1; either TRBD1 or TRBD2 may supply D (6 bases each). The CDR3 spans 8 residues. The V gene's germline CDR1 is DFQATT and CDR2 SNEGSKA (reference sequence).

In its sample, this clone was seen many times. This chain uses TRBV2 with TRBJ2-3; 11 nucleotides line up with TRBD2. The germline gives CDR1 SNHLY, CDR2 FYNNEI. This CDR3 has 15 amino acids. Unmatched junction bases numbered 7, after V lost 5 bases and J lost 6 bases. DNA of the CDR3: TGTGCCAGCAGTTTGCTAGCGGGGGGTGGTGATACGCAGTATTTT. Translation gives CASSLLAGGGDTQYF.

For this clone: A much larger clonotype is one base distant, so this may be a read error. The same CDR3 also results from other DNA sequences found in this sample. The J gene is TRBJ2-7, the V gene TRBV6-2 or TRBV6-3; D gene ambiguous. There are 11 residues in the CDR3. In germline, CDR1 is MNHEY, CDR2 SVGEGT. DNA for the CDR3: TGTGCTAGCAGTTACGCCTACGAGCAGTACTTC. Translation: CASSYAYEQYF.

There are many counts of this clone. The chain employs TRBV7-3 and TRBJ2-7; 10 nucleotides align to TRBD2. The germline V gene has CDR1 SGHTA and CDR2 FQGTGA. V gave up 1 base and J gave up 7 bases; unmatched junction bases: 13. This CDR3 contains 17 residues. CDR3 residues: CASSLNPPSGSPTEQYF. The CDR3 coding sequence is TGTGCCAGCAGCTTAAACCCACCTAGCGGGAGCCCCACTGAGCAGTACTTC.

With regard to this clone: A much larger clone differs by one base, so this may be a read error. The rearrangement uses TRBV4-3 and TRBJ2-3; 11 nucleotides agree with TRBD2. Per the germline V gene, CDR1 is LGHNA and CDR2 is YSLEER. This CDR3 is 16 amino acids long. The junction had 3 bases not matched to a gene; V was cut back by 3 bases and J by 1 base. The CDR3 sequence is CASSQGLADGTDTQYF. The CDR3 DNA sequence: TGCGCCAGCAGCCAGGGACTAGCGGATGGCACAGATACGCAGTATTTT.

The table lists this clone with many counts. The CDR3 sequence: CASSQDVGSGNTIYF. The CDR3 DNA reads TGTGCCAGCAGCCAGGACGTCGGCTCTGGAAACACCATATATTTT. The chain couples TRBV5-5 to TRBJ1-3; D not resolved. CDR1 SGHKS and CDR2 YYEKEE come from the germline V gene (reference sequence). Deletions cut 4 bases from V and 0 bases from J, with 11 bases between. This CDR3 contains 15 residues.

Notes on this clone: Just one base apart from a much larger clone, this may be a read error. The rearrangement links TRBV20-1 to TRBJ2-1; 9 bases are shared with TRBD2. The germline V gene has CDR1 DFQATT and CDR2 SNEGSKA (reference sequence). The CDR3 loop spans 14 amino acids. CDR3 sequence: CSAYPSGRYNEKFF. The CDR3, as DNA: TGTAGTGCTTACCCAAGCGGGAGGTACAATGAGAAGTTCTTC.

There are many counts of this clone. The V call is TRBV5-1, the J call TRBJ1-3, with 7 bases aligning to TRBD1. Germline CDR1 and CDR2: SGHRS and YFSETQ. CDR3 length: 16 amino acids. Losses at the gene ends were 4 bases for V and 0 bases for J; bases not matched to a gene: 7. CDR3 in DNA: TGCGCCAGCAGCATGGCCGACAGGGCCTCTGGAAACACCATATATTTT. Encoded protein: CASSMADRASGNTIYF. The full variable domain, with the rest looked up from reference TRBV5-1 and TRBJ1-3, is KAGVTQTPRYLIKTRGQQVTLSCSPISGHRSVSWYQQTPGQGLQFLFEYFSETQRNKGNFPGRFSGRQFSNSRSEMNVSTLELGDSALYLCASSMADRASGNTIYFGEGSWLTVV.

Relative to its sample, this clone is medium-sized (0.01 to 0.1%). The chain links TRBV2 to TRBJ2-7; TRBD1 agrees at 7 bases. The trim removed 6 bases at V and 5 bases at J, leaving 1 base unmatched. The CDR3 runs to 11 residues. The germline gives CDR1 SNHLY, CDR2 FYNNEI. CDR3 DNA: TGTGCCAGCAGGCAGGGGGACGAGCAGTACTTC. Amino acids: CASRQGDEQYF.

This clone was found many times. The chain links TRBV20-1 to TRBJ2-5, with TRBD2 as a possible D gene (6 bases). Trimming pared 2 bases from V and 0 bases from J, leaving 16 bases between. Germline assignment: CDR1 DFQATT and CDR2 SNEGSKA (reference sequence). The CDR3 extends over 16 amino acids. The CDR3 bases are TGCAGTGCTAGACCGGCGGGAATGACGTACCAAGAGACCCAGTACTTC. Translating it yields CSARPAGMTYQETQYF.

The rearrangement joins TRBV5-1 to TRBJ2-5; 7 bases align to TRBD1. V gave up 4 bases and J gave up 5 bases; unmatched junction bases: 8. The germline gives CDR1 SGHRS, CDR2 YFSETQ. The length of the CDR3 is 14 residues. The CDR3 region is CASSTGTALETQYF. The DNA for the CDR3 is TGCGCCAGCAGCACCGGGACAGCTCTGGAGACCCAGTACTTC.

This clone has just a few counts. It may be a read error: a sequence one base away is much more abundant. Here the CDR3 omits its conserved ending phenylalanine or tryptophan, so a read error is the likely source. This rearrangement joins TRBV12-3 or TRBV12-4 to TRBJ1-2; D remains ambiguous. The germline V and J ends were trimmed by 5 bases and 2 bases, with 18 bases remaining between them. The CDR3 has 16 amino acids. The DNA of the CDR3 is TGTGCCAGCAGTCCACGATCCCGAACGGGGAACTATGGCTACACCTCC. It is translated as CASSPRSRTGNYGYTS.

The CDR3, as DNA: TGCAGTGCTAGAGCTAACACGCGCGCGCAGTACTTC. Translated: CSARANTRAQYF. The chain carries TRBV20-1 and TRBJ2-7; no definite D call. Germline values: CDR1 DFQATT, CDR2 SNEGSKA (reference sequence). This CDR3 spans 12 amino acids. V was cut by 1 base and J by 9 bases, with 13 bases left in between.

This clone was detected a few times. V usage is TRBV5-6 and J usage is TRBJ1-5; D is unresolved. Germline V gene lookup returns CDR1 SGHDT and CDR2 YYEEEE. This CDR3 has 13 amino acids. V was cut by 4 bases and J by 6 bases, with 11 bases left in between. This chain's CDR3 is CASSIGRAQPQHF. Written as DNA, the CDR3 is TGTGCCAGCAGCATCGGTAGGGCTCAGCCCCAGCATTTT.

By share of the sample, this clone is medium-sized (0.01 to 0.1%). The chain carries TRBV6-4 and TRBJ2-1, with 8 bases aligning to TRBD2. Looked up from germline, CDR1 is MRHNA and CDR2 is SNTAGT. V dropped 5 bases and J dropped 5; count of bases not matched to a gene: 5. The CDR3 spans 14 residues. CDR3 nucleotide sequence: TGTGCCAGCAGTCAGACTAGCGCCCACAATGAGCAGTTCTTC. This translates into CASSQTSAHNEQFF.

The V gene is TRBV12-3 or TRBV12-4, the J gene TRBJ1-2, with D possibly TRBD1 on 6 matching bases. Trimming stripped 1 base from V and 3 bases from J, with 6 bases between. The CDR3 totals 13 residues. The CDR3 sequence is CASSLDRDYGYTF. The DNA of the CDR3 is TGTGCCAGCAGTTTAGACAGGGACTATGGCTACACCTTC.

This clone has more than one count but fewer than ten. The rearrangement joins TRBV4-1 to TRBJ1-4; a possible D gene is TRBD1 (5 bases). Trimming took off 4 bases at V and 0 bases at J, with 9 bases between the two ends. Germline CDR1 and CDR2: MGHRA and YSYEKL. This CDR3 has 15 residues. The CDR3 spells CASSLRDSTNEKLFF. In DNA, the CDR3 is TGCGCCAGCAGCCTCCGGGACTCAACTAATGAAAAACTGTTTTTT.

This clone turned up a few times. A much larger clone lies a single base off, so this may be a read error. This chain uses TRBV6-1 with TRBJ2-7; D remains unclear. V lost 6 bases and J lost 8, with 14 bases in between. Germline CDR1 MNHNS, CDR2 SASEGT. The CDR3 extends over 12 amino acids. CDR3 sequence: CASSPDAVKQYF. Written as DNA, the CDR3 is TGTGCCAGCAGCCCAGACGCTGTGAAGCAGTACTTC.

This clone showed up many times. This chain uses TRBV7-8 with TRBJ2-7; D may match TRBD1 or TRBD2 (5 bases each). This CDR3 has 14 amino acids. Germline V gives CDR1 SGHVS, CDR2 FQNEAQ. V was clipped by 1 base and J by 3 bases, with 10 bases between them. The CDR3 nucleotides read TGTGCCAGCAGCTTAGGAGGGGTAGGCTACGAGCAGTACTTC. It translates to CASSLGGVGYEQYF.

This clone is labeled medium-sized. The rearrangement uses TRBV12-3 or TRBV12-4 and TRBJ1-2; D is perhaps TRBD1 (5 bases). This CDR3 region has 14 residues. The V and J ends lost 3 bases and 4 bases respectively, with 12 bases between them. CDR3: CASSFSLDSYGYTF. Here the CDR3 DNA reads TGTGCCAGCAGTTTTTCGTTAGACAGCTATGGCTACACCTTC.